Listed here are 5 T cell receptor beta chains from one sample, sequenced in a study of T cells in Graves' hyperthyroidism and ophthalmopathy. Template material for amplifying TCR beta CDR3 regions consisted of RNA transcripts. The HTBI primer set served for first-round RT-PCR of the TCR CDR3. TCRdb re-called the multiplex PCR reads through MiXCR, storing one row per CDR3 protein. The table records roughly 550,000 distinct CDR3 sequences, about 16% of them present only once. The sample was blood. The receptors come from a woman aged 25 to 39 with Graves' ophthalmopathy.

The chain employs TRBV5-1 and TRBJ2-2; D gene ambiguous. V lost 8 bases to trimming and J lost 5 bases, with 7 bases between them. This CDR3 has 11 amino acids. Per germline, CDR1 SGHRS and CDR2 YFSETQ. CDR3 bases: TGCGCCAGTGGTTGGACCGGGGAGCTGTTTTTT. The encoded protein is CASGWTGELFF.

This clonotype was observed once. This chain links TRBV7-2 with TRBJ2-5, with D perhaps matching TRBD1 (6 bases). CDR3 length: 16 amino acids. V dropped 4 bases and J dropped 4 bases, with 19 bases sitting between them. From germline, CDR1 is SGHTA and CDR2 FQGNSA. The CDR3 reads CASSSRAGRGGETQYF. The CDR3 DNA is TGTGCCAGCAGCTCCCGAGCCGGACGAGGGGGAGAGACCCAGTACTTC.

The V call is TRBV20-1, the J call TRBJ1-1, with D maybe TRBD1 (5 bases). Germline lookup yields CDR1 DFQATT and CDR2 SNEGSKA (reference sequence). V was cut by 3 bases and J by 3 bases, with 8 bases left in between. This CDR3 spans 12 amino acids. Written as DNA, the CDR3 is TGCAGTGCTAGTCGACAGTACACTGAAGCTTTCTTT. This codes for CSASRQYTEAFF.

This clonotype was counted only a few times. The gene calls are TRBV30 and TRBJ1-5; no reliable D call. Germline V gene lookup returns CDR1 GTSNPN and CDR2 SVGIG (reference sequence). Trimming shortened V by 4 bases and J by 3 bases, and 16 bases separated the two germline ends. The CDR3 is 15 amino acids. CDR3 residues: CAWKSARSDNQPQHF. CDR3 in DNA: TGTGCCTGGAAGTCGGCGCGAAGTGACAATCAGCCCCAGCATTTT.

In its sample, this clonotype was seen a few times. The chain has TRBV30 and TRBJ1-2; unclear D gene. Between the trimmed V and J ends, which lost 6 bases and 0 bases, there was a span of 20 bases. From germline, CDR1 is GTSNPN and CDR2 SVGIG (reference sequence). There are 16 residues in the CDR3. CDR3 coding DNA: TGTGCCTGCCCTGGGAAAAGGGAACCCGCTAACTATGGCTACACCTTC. This translates into CACPGKREPANYGYTF. The complete variable domain, with remaining parts taken from reference TRBV30 and TRBJ1-2, reads SQTIHQWPATLVQPVGSPLSLECTVEGTSNPNLYWYRQAAGRGLQLLFYSVGIGQISSEVPQNLSASRPQDRQFILSSKKLLLSDSGFYLCACPGKREPANYGYTFGSGTRLTVV.